This TCR beta chain came from a study of T cells in Graves' hyperthyroidism and ophthalmopathy. The wider study: Prior to any treatment, at the point of initial diagnosis, peripheral blood was collected.

Researchers amplified the TCR beta CDR3 regions from RNA transcripts. First-round RT-PCR with HTBI primers amplified the TCR CDR3 region. TCRdb fed the multiplex PCR reads into MiXCR, producing one record per CDR3 protein. The top ten hold 30% to 35% of the sample, which has 270,000 or so distinct CDR3 sequences, approximately 16% seen once. This clonotype was seen repeatedly, ten times or more. Clinical symptoms, serum thyroxine, TRAb, thyroid ultrasound and orbital computed tomography informed diagnoses. V lost 1 base, J lost 2 bases, and 9 bases lay in between. CDR3 length: 15 residues. Germline CDR1 reads MNHEY; CDR2 reads SMNVEV (reference sequence).

Sequencing was performed on blood. The chain carries TRBV27 and TRBJ2-1; TRBD1 might be the D (6 bases). The clonotype was recovered from a woman between 45 and 60 years old with Graves' hyperthyroidism that later progressed to Graves' ophthalmopathy. CDR3 sequence: CASSLFRTAYNEQFF. The CDR3 DNA is TGTGCCAGCAGTTTATTCCGGACAGCCTACAATGAGCAGTTCTTC.